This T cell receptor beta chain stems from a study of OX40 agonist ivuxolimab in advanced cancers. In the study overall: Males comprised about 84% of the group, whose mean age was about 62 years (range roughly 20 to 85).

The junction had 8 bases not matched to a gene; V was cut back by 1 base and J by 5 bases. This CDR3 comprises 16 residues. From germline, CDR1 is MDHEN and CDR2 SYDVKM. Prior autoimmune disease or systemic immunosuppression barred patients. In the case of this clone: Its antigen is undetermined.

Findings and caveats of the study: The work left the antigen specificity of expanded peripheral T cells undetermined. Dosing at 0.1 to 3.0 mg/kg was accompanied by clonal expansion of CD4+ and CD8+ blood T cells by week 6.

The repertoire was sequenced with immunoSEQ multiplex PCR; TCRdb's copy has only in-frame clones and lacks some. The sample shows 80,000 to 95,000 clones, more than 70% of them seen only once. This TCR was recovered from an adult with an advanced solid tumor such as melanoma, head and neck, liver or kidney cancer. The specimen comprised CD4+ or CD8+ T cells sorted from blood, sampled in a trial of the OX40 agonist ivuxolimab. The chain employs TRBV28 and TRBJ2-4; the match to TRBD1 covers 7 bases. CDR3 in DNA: TGTGCCAGCAGTTTATACCTAGACAGGGTTCAAAACATTCAGTACTTC. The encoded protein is CASSLYLDRVQNIQYF.